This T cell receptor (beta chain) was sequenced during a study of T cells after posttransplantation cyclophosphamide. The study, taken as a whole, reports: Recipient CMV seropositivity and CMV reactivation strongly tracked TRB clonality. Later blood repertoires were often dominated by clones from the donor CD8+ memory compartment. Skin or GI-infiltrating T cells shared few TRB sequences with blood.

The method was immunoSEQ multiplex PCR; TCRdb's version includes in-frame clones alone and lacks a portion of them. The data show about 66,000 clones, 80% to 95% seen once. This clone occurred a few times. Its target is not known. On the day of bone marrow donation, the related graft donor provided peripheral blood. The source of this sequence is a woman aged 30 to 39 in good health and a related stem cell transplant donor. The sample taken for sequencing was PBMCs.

The CDR3 sequence: CASSLWRGSYNSPLHF. CDR3 DNA: TGTGCCAGCAGCTTGTGGAGGGGTTCCTATAATTCACCCCTCCACTTT. This sequence joins TRBV7-2 and TRBJ1-6, with a tentative D call TRBD1 (5 bases). Trimming removed 3 bases from V and 1 base from J, with 10 bases in between. Germline CDR1 is SGHTA and CDR2 is FQGNSA. The CDR3 totals 16 residues.